This T cell receptor beta chain was recorded in a study of CD8 T cells in ankylosing spondylitis. Study-level points and caveats: Characteristic, it appeared, of ankylosing spondylitis blood was a TCR beta motif of roughly eight highly homologous variants.

TCRdb recomputed calls from the 5' RACE reads with MiXCR, one row per CDR3 protein. Here the sample spans about 420,000 distinct CDR3 sequences, 20% to 25% being singletons. This clonotype was seen only a few times. No antigen is known for it. The V end was cut by 4 bases, the J end by 6 bases, with 13 bases between. Germline V CDR1 and CDR2: DFQATT, SNEGSKA (reference sequence). The CDR3 is made up of 13 amino acids. Specimen: blood, either unsorted or a sorted T cell fraction (not recorded which). The chain is built from TRBV20-1 and TRBJ1-5; D possibly corresponds to TRBD1 (5 bases). The receptor was derived from a male donor with ankylosing spondylitis. CDR3 region: CSAIGVSAQPQHF. The CDR3 DNA sequence: TGCAGTGCTATAGGGGTTAGCGCTCAGCCCCAGCATTTT.